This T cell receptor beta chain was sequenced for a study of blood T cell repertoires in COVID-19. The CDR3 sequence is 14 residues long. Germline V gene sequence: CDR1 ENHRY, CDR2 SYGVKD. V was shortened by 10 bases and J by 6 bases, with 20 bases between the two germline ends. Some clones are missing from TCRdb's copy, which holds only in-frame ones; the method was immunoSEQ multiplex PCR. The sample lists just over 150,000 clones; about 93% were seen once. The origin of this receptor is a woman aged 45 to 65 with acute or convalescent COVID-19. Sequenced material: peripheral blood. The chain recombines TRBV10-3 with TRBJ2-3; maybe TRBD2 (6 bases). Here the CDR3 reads CATEAPGSGDTQYF. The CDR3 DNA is TGTGCCACCGAGGCACCAGGCAGCGGGGATACGCAGTATTTT.